These 4 T cell receptor beta chains were sequenced from one sample in a study of vaccination effects on CD4 cells after COVID-19. The data were produced by immunoSEQ multiplex PCR, yet TCRdb's version contains in-frame clones alone and is incomplete. The sample has tens of thousands of clones, 70% to 80% seen once; the top ten hold 2.8%. Sequencing followed a ViraFEST assay step that expanded antigen-specific CD4+ T cells with viral peptide pools. Isolation of CD4+ T cells took place after approximately 10 days of culture. Having tested negative for nucleocapsid antibodies, the vaccine recipients showed no prior SARS-CoV-2 infection. No antigen is known for these receptors. The sequences come from CD4+ T cells from PBMCs cultured with HCoV-NL63 spike peptides, collected before COVID-19 vaccination. These receptors came from a human donor who received a COVID-19 vaccine.

This chain joins TRBV19 and TRBJ2-3; D possibly uses TRBD1 or TRBD2 (6 bases each). There are 15 residues in the CDR3. Germline V lookup: CDR1 LNHDA, CDR2 SQIVND (reference sequence). V was cut by 10 bases and J by 0 bases, with 17 bases left in between. Here the CDR3 DNA reads TGTGCCACTAACCCGGGGGCGGGGAGCACAGATACGCAGTATTTT. Translating it yields CATNPGAGSTDTQYF.

The chain couples TRBV18 to TRBJ2-6, with TRBD1 matching over 9 bases. CDR3 length: 18 residues. V trimming: 3 bases; J trimming: 2 bases; junction bases outside the gene matches: 8. In germline, CDR1 is KGHSH, CDR2 LQKENI. CDR3 sequence reads: CASSPLGQGQPGANVLTF. Written as DNA, the CDR3 is TGTGCCAGCTCACCTCTCGGACAGGGGCAACCTGGGGCCAACGTCCTGACTTTC. The full variable domain, in which reference TRBV18 and TRBJ2-6 provide the parts outside the CDR3, is NAGVMQNPRHLVRRRGQEARLRCSPMKGHSHVYWYRQLPEEGLKFMVYLQKENIIDESGMPKERFSAEFPKEGPSILRIQQVVRGDSAAYFCASSPLGQGQPGANVLTFGAGSRLTVL.

The V and J genes are TRBV7-2 and TRBJ2-5; the D call may be TRBD1 or TRBD2 (5 bases each). The CDR3 spans 13 residues. The V and J ends lost 5 bases and 2 bases respectively, with 9 bases between them. From germline, CDR1 is SGHTA and CDR2 FQGNSA. In DNA, the CDR3 is TGTGCCAGCAGCCGAGGGGCGCAAGAGACCCAGTACTTC. This encodes CASSRGAQETQYF.

The rearrangement uses TRBV6-2 or TRBV6-3 and TRBJ2-5; TRBD2 matches 13 bases. The CDR3 length is 18 residues. V shed 6 bases and J 4 bases; nucleotides not matched to a gene: 14. Germline CDR1 and CDR2: MNHEY and SVGEGT. The CDR3 protein is CASSSLAGGPRLIETQYF. The CDR3 DNA reads as TGTGCCAGCAGCTCACTAGCGGGGGGGCCACGTTTAATAGAGACCCAGTACTTC.